This T cell receptor (beta chain) was captured by sequencing in a study of cytomegalovirus exposure and HLA in healthy donors. Findings and limits, study-wide: Researchers catalogued under 200 TCR beta chains as cytomegalovirus-associated. Across donors, most TCRs were seen rarely, yet some public ones were widespread. As was reported, the classifier diagnosed cytomegalovirus status with high specificity and sensitivity.

Repertoires were generated with immunoSEQ multiplex PCR, while TCRdb's copy carries only in-frame clones and drops some. The sample yields about 190,000 clones, approximately 83% seen once. Remarks on this clone: The antigen is unknown. Other DNA sequences within the sample encode an identical CDR3.

Germline CDR1 and CDR2: SGHAT and FQNNGV. V lost 3 bases to trimming and J lost 5 bases; unmatched junction nucleotides: 3. CDR3 length equals 13 residues. This TCR came from a woman between 18 and 29 years old in good health and CMV-seropositive. The chain joins TRBV11-2 to TRBJ2-5, with 7 bases identical to TRBD2. The source material was PBMCs. The CDR3 nucleotides are TGTGCCAGCAGCTTCGGGGGGAGGGAGACCCAGTACTTC. Its translation: CASSFGGRETQYF. Drawing the rest from reference TRBV11-2 and TRBJ2-5, the complete variable domain is EAGVAQSPRYKIIEKRQSVAFWCNPISGHATLYWYQQILGQGPKLLIQFQNNGVVDDSQLPKDRFSAERLKGVDSTLKIQPAKLEDSAVYLCASSFGGRETQYFGPGTRLLVL.